Listed here are 21 T cell receptor beta chains from one sample, sequenced in a study of blood T cell repertoires in COVID-19. Sequenced by immunoSEQ multiplex PCR; TCRdb stores in-frame clones only, minus some. The sample yields approximately 140,000 clones, 84% seen once. The sample consisted of PBMCs or T cells enriched from blood (not recorded which). The origin of the receptors is a man aged 35 to 55 with acute COVID-19.

This clone was recorded many times. The rearrangement links TRBV18 to TRBJ1-3, with D perhaps matching TRBD1 (6 bases). The germline V gene has CDR1 KGHSH and CDR2 LQKENI. V was shortened by 3 bases and J by 2 bases, with 14 bases between the two germline ends. CDR3 length: 16 residues. In nucleotides, the CDR3 is TGTGCCAGCTCACCGGGAGAGTGGACAGCTGGAAACACCATATATTTT. Its protein is CASSPGEWTAGNTIYF.

This clone was seen more than once but under ten times. The chain is built from TRBV20-1 and TRBJ1-5; the D is unclear. Per the germline V gene, CDR1 is DFQATT and CDR2 is SNEGSKA (reference sequence). The CDR3 spans 15 residues. V dropped 3 bases and J dropped 0 bases, with 12 bases sitting between them. The CDR3 nucleotides read TGCAGTGCTAGTGAAATGGGCAATAGCAATCAGCCCCAGCATTTT. Translating it yields CSASEMGNSNQPQHF.

The genes are TRBV7-2 and TRBJ1-2; D is perhaps TRBD1 (6 bases). Trimming shortened V by 1 base and J by 0 bases, and 9 bases separated the two germline ends. CDR1 SGHTA and CDR2 FQGNSA come from the germline V gene. The CDR3 covers 15 residues. The CDR3 spells CASSLEGESNYGYTF. The CDR3 nucleotides read TGTGCCAGCAGCTTAGAGGGGGAATCTAACTATGGCTACACCTTC.

The chain joins TRBV7-2 to TRBJ1-1, with 9 bases that match TRBD1. CDR3 length: 14 amino acids. Germline V gene lookup returns CDR1 SGHTA and CDR2 FQGNSA. The trim removed 5 bases at V and 7 bases at J, leaving 8 bases unmatched. CDR3: CASSLYRGLGEAFF. The CDR3 nucleotides read TGTGCCAGCAGCCTGTACAGGGGGCTAGGTGAAGCTTTCTTT. Full variable domain (outside the CDR3, taken from reference TRBV7-2 and TRBJ1-1): GAGVSQSPSNKVTEKGKDVELRCDPISGHTALYWYRQSLGQGLEFLIYFQGNSAPDKSGLPSDRFSAERTGGSVSTLTIQRTQQEDSAVYLCASSLYRGLGEAFFGQGTRLTVV.

The chain links TRBV19 to TRBJ2-7, with TRBD1 matching 8 bases. Germline V gene data show CDR1 as LNHDA and CDR2 as SQIVND (reference sequence). There are 15 residues in the CDR3. J was trimmed by 3 bases and V by 5 bases; bases with no gene match: 9. The CDR3 loop is CASSVRAGQGYEQYF. CDR3 nucleotide sequence: TGTGCCAGTAGTGTACGGGCTGGACAGGGCTACGAGCAGTACTTC. The full variable domain, completed using reference TRBV19 and TRBJ2-7, is DGGITQSPKYLFRKEGQNVTLSCEQNLNHDAMYWYRQDPGQGLRLIYYSQIVNDFQKGDIAEGYSVSREKKESFPLTVTSAQKNPTAFYLCASSVRAGQGYEQYFGPGTRLTVT.

The J gene is TRBJ2-2, the V gene TRBV7-2; the match to TRBD2 covers 7 bases. This CDR3 region has 17 residues. V lost 5 bases and J lost 4; bases outside the gene matches: 13. Germline values: CDR1 SGHTA, CDR2 FQGNSA. CDR3 protein: CASSPSAGPSGTGELFF. The CDR3 region has the DNA TGTGCCAGCAGCCCCTCAGCGGGACCGTCGGGCACCGGGGAGCTGTTTTTT. Drawing the rest from reference TRBV7-2 and TRBJ2-2, the complete variable domain is GAGVSQSPSNKVTEKGKDVELRCDPISGHTALYWYRQSLGQGLEFLIYFQGNSAPDKSGLPSDRFSAERTGGSVSTLTIQRTQQEDSAVYLCASSPSAGPSGTGELFFGEGSRLTVL.

This clone occurred once. The V and J genes are TRBV15 and TRBJ1-3, with D perhaps TRBD1 (6 bases). Deletions cut 0 bases from V and 8 bases from J, with 8 bases between. Germline assignment: CDR1 LNHNV and CDR2 YYDKDF (reference sequence). The CDR3 loop spans 13 amino acids. This CDR3 is CATSRDPGDTIYF. As DNA, the CDR3 is TGTGCCACCAGCAGAGATCCAGGGGACACCATATATTTT.

The chain employs TRBV10-2 and TRBJ2-1; maybe TRBD2 (6 bases). Germline-derived CDR1 and CDR2 are WSHSY and SAAADI. This CDR3 has 12 residues. V lost 4 bases, J lost 9 bases, and 10 bases lay in between. The CDR3 sequence: CASSATGGEQFF. Written as DNA, the CDR3 is TGCGCCAGCAGTGCCACCGGGGGTGAGCAGTTCTTC.

The V and J genes are TRBV27 and TRBJ2-1; unclear D gene. This CDR3 region has 15 residues. V was pared by 3 bases and J by 0 bases, with 9 bases between. Germline V gene lookup returns CDR1 MNHEY and CDR2 SMNVEV (reference sequence). CDR3 region: CASSFAVSSYNEQFF. DNA for the CDR3: TGTGCCAGCAGTTTCGCGGTAAGCTCCTACAATGAGCAGTTCTTC.

This clone has just a few counts. The J gene is TRBJ1-2, the V gene TRBV2; 8 bases are a match to TRBD1. Germline V gene data show CDR1 as SNHLY and CDR2 as FYNNEI. This CDR3 comprises 12 residues. The V and J ends lost 7 bases and 7 bases, in that order; junction bases with no gene match: 5. CDR3 nucleotides: TGTGCCAGCACCCAGGGGGCCGGTGGCTACACCTTC. This gives the protein CASTQGAGGYTF.

V and J are TRBV3-1 (or the pseudogene TRBV3-2) and TRBJ1-6; perhaps TRBD1 as D (6 bases). The germline V and J ends were trimmed by 2 bases and 2 bases, with 10 bases remaining between them. The germline CDR1 and CDR2 sequences are LGHDT and YNNKEL (reference sequence). This CDR3 contains 16 residues. CDR3 nucleotides: TGTGCCAGCAGCCAACGGGGGGCCGCCTATAATTCACCCCTCCACTTT. It codes for CASSQRGAAYNSPLHF.

This chain uses TRBV7-2 with TRBJ2-3; 7 bases are shared with TRBD2. Germline V gene data show CDR1 as SGHTA and CDR2 as FQGNSA. The CDR3 consists of 15 residues. The junction had 5 bases not matched to a gene; V was cut back by 5 bases and J by 0 bases. The CDR3 bases are TGTGCCAGCAGCCAGAGCGGGGTTAGCACAGATACGCAGTATTTT. The encoded protein is CASSQSGVSTDTQYF.

This chain uses TRBV11-2 with TRBJ2-1; TRBD2 matches at 8 bases. Per germline, CDR1 SGHAT and CDR2 FQNNGV. The CDR3 is 15 amino acids. The ends lost 1 base at V and 4 bases at J; junction bases unmatched: 3. DNA of the CDR3: TGTGCCAGCAGCTTAGCGGCGGGGGGTTACAATGAGCAGTTCTTC. Its protein product is CASSLAAGGYNEQFF.

The gene calls are TRBV5-5 and TRBJ1-5; 8 bases are shared with TRBD1. J was trimmed by 5 bases and V by 4 bases; bases with no gene match: 8. The CDR3 spans 15 residues. CDR1 SGHKS and CDR2 YYEKEE come from the germline V gene (reference sequence). CDR3 protein: CASSPRTGGDQPQHF. In DNA form, the CDR3 reads TGTGCCAGCAGCCCCCGCACAGGGGGGGATCAGCCCCAGCATTTT.

Written as DNA, the CDR3 is TGTGCCAGCAGCGTAGATGGAGGGGGCCGATACGAGCAGTACTTC. Encoded protein: CASSVDGGGRYEQYF. This chain connects TRBV9 to TRBJ2-7, with D possibly TRBD1 on 7 matching bases. The CDR3 has 15 amino acids. The V gene lost 0 bases and the J gene lost 4 bases, with 14 bases spanning the gap. Per the germline V gene, CDR1 is SGDLS and CDR2 is YYNGEE.

This clone occurred once. The chain employs TRBV9 and TRBJ2-2; a possible D gene is TRBD2 (6 bases). In germline, CDR1 is SGDLS, CDR2 YYNGEE. The length of the CDR3 is 15 residues. Trimming pared 4 bases from V and 0 bases from J, leaving 10 bases between. In nucleotides, the CDR3 is TGTGCCAGCAGCCTGGGACTCTCGAACACCGGGGAGCTGTTTTTT. It yields the protein CASSLGLSNTGELFF.

The V call is TRBV10-2, the J call TRBJ2-7, with 11 bases identical to TRBD2. This CDR3 has 14 residues. Trimming cost V 6 bases and J 3 bases; bases outside gene matches: 4. The germline CDR1 and CDR2 sequences are WSHSY and SAAADI. CDR3 sequence: CASRSSGGGYEQYF. The DNA of the CDR3 is TGCGCCAGCAGAAGTAGCGGGGGGGGCTACGAGCAGTACTTC.

V and J are TRBV28 and TRBJ1-5, with unresolved D. Deletions cut 2 bases from V and 3 bases from J, with 11 bases between. CDR1 MDHEN and CDR2 SYDVKM come from the germline V gene. The CDR3 is 15 residues long. CDR3 sequence (DNA): TGTGCCAGCAGTTTAGAGGGTGAGGTCAATCAGCCCCAGCATTTT. Encoded protein: CASSLEGEVNQPQHF.

The rearrangement links TRBV19 to TRBJ1-1; TRBD1 matches at 8 bases. CDR3 length: 11 amino acids. In germline, CDR1 is LNHDA, CDR2 SQIVND (reference sequence). Trimming took 3 bases from V and 11 from J; bases not matched to a gene: 2. The CDR3 DNA reads TGTGCCAGTAGTATGGACAGGGCTGCTTTCTTT. It translates to CASSMDRAAFF.

The chain couples TRBV7-8 to TRBJ2-3, with TRBD1 matching 8 bases. V shed 5 bases and J 0 bases; nucleotides not matched to a gene: 4. Germline V gene data show CDR1 as SGHVS and CDR2 as FQNEAQ. There are 15 residues in the CDR3. As DNA, the CDR3 is TGTGCCAGCAGCCGGACAGGGTCTAGCACAGATACGCAGTATTTT. As protein: CASSRTGSSTDTQYF.

This rearrangement joins TRBV7-9 to TRBJ2-3; possibly TRBD1 for D (7 bases). CDR1 is SEHNR, CDR2 FQNEAQ, per germline (reference sequence). The CDR3 is made up of 13 amino acids. Trimming removed 7 bases at V and 4 bases at J, with 12 bases between. CDR3 DNA: TGTGCCAGCAACCCAGGGGGGTCAGATACGCAGTATTTT. Amino acids: CASNPGGSDTQYF.